The rows below give T cell receptor beta chains drawn from one sample of a study of breast tumors, draining lymph nodes, adjacent tissues. TCRdb re-called the multiplex PCR reads with MiXCR, one entry per CDR3 protein. This sample has about 270,000 distinct CDR3 sequences; around 30% occur once, and the top ten carry 1.1%. Source material: axillary lymph node tissue. The origin of the receptors is a female donor with breast cancer. Some clones in this sample may be carry-over from other donors' samples. Each CDR3 is given with its conserved first and last residue. The D gene is left open where the match is weak. Where a row states a size, it is once, few, many or the class of an expanded clone; other rows omit it.

D,size,J,V,CDR3,DNA
NA,few,TRBJ1-2,TRBV29-1,CSVDRGPPFGYTF,TGCAGCGTTGACCGCGGACCGCCCTTTGGCTACACCTTC
TRBD1,few,TRBJ2-2,TRBV28,CASRQGSGGELFF,TGTGCCAGCAGACAGGGGTCGGGCGGGGAGCTGTTTTTT
NA,few,TRBJ1-5,TRBV12-3/TRBV12-4,CASTLGSGSNQPQHF,TGTGCCAGCACCCTCGGCTCAGGGAGCAATCAGCCCCAGCATTTT
TRBD1,many,TRBJ1-2,TRBV6-5,CASRGTGYGYTF,TGTGCCAGCAGGGGGACAGGGTATGGCTACACCTTC
NA,many,TRBJ2-3,TRBV24-1,CATSGTLADTDTQYF,TGTGCCACCAGCGGAACCCTAGCAGATACAGATACGCAGTATTTT
NA,many,TRBJ1-5,TRBV20-1,CSAREQGDQPQHF,TGCAGTGCTAGGGAACAGGGCGATCAGCCCCAGCATTTT
NA,NA,TRBJ2-1,TRBV4-3,CASSQETGRVSYNDQFF,TGCGCCAGCAGCCAAGAGACAGGGAGGGTCTCCTACAATGATCAGTTCTTC
TRBD1,many,TRBJ2-7,TRBV5-1,CASSLEGQGPHEQYF,TGCGCCAGCAGCTTGGAGGGACAGGGGCCCCACGAGCAGTACTTC
TRBD2,many,TRBJ2-2,TRBV7-2,CASSSTTSVVGELFF,TGTGCCAGCAGCTCCACGACTAGCGTGGTCGGGGAGCTGTTTTTT
TRBD2,NA,TRBJ2-1,TRBV6-2/TRBV6-3,CASSPSGRAREQFF,TGTGCCAGCAGCCCCAGCGGGAGGGCCCGTGAGCAGTTCTTC
TRBD1,NA,TRBJ1-2,TRBV15,CATSRDRTAGGYTF,TGTGCCACCAGCAGGGACAGGACAGCCGGTGGCTACACCTTC
TRBD2,NA,TRBJ2-3,TRBV6-2/TRBV6-3,CASSEPTSGDADTQYF,TGTGCCAGCAGTGAACCGACTAGCGGGGATGCAGATACGCAGTATTTT
NA,NA,TRBJ2-5,TRBV19,CARDWGKETQYF,TGTGCTAGAGACTGGGGGAAAGAGACCCAGTACTTC
TRBD2,many,TRBJ2-6,TRBV9,CASSPGLAASGANVLTF,TGTGCCAGCAGCCCGGGGCTAGCGGCCTCTGGGGCCAACGTCCTGACTTTC
NA,many,TRBJ2-3,TRBV7-8,CASSLGPGEGTDTQYF,TGTGCCAGCAGCTTAGGGCCGGGAGAGGGGACAGATACGCAGTATTTT
NA,many,TRBJ2-7,TRBV30,CAWNRGYEQYF,TGTGCCTGGAATCGGGGCTACGAGCAGTACTTC
TRBD1,many,TRBJ1-5,TRBV4-2,CASSQDRESRQPQHF,TGTGCCAGCAGCCAGGACAGGGAAAGCCGTCAGCCCCAGCATTTT
TRBD2,many,TRBJ2-2,TRBV11-3,CASSSGGGHTGELFF,TGTGCCAGCTCCTCGGGGGGGGGCCACACCGGGGAGCTGTTTTTT
TRBD2,NA,TRBJ2-2,TRBV18,CASSGTSGMCTGELFF,TGTGCCAGCTCAGGGACTAGCGGGATGTGCACCGGGGAGCTGTTTTTT
TRBD1,many,TRBJ2-3,TRBV19,CASGTGGERTQYF,TGTGCCAGTGGGACAGGGGGCGAGAGAACGCAGTATTTT
TRBD1,many,TRBJ1-6,TRBV7-8,CASSLRTGGAGSPPHF,TGTGCCAGCAGCCTACGGACAGGGGGCGCTGGGTCACCCCCCCACTTT
TRBD2,many,TRBJ2-1,TRBV4-2,CASSQAGTSGKDEQFF,TGTGCCAGCAGCCAAGCCGGGACTAGCGGGAAAGATGAGCAGTTCTTC
TRBD1,NA,TRBJ1-5,TRBV28,CASSLYGTGFNQPQHF,TGTGCCAGCAGTTTATATGGGACAGGGTTCAATCAGCCCCAGCATTTT
NA,few,TRBJ1-1,TRBV7-9,CASSFVSEAFF,TGTGCCAGCAGCTTTGTTAGTGAAGCTTTCTTT
TRBD2,many,TRBJ2-5,TRBV12-5,CASGLRGLAGGLRSQETQYF,TGTGCTAGTGGTTTGCGGGGACTAGCGGGAGGATTGAGGTCGCAAGAGACCCAGTACTTC
NA,many,TRBJ2-3,TRBV15,CATSRDSGYLTDTQYF,TGTGCCACCAGCAGAGACAGCGGGTACCTTACAGATACGCAGTATTTT
NA,few,TRBJ2-3,TRBV6-1,CASTRTQGFTDTQYF,TGTGCCAGCACTCGGACCCAGGGCTTCACAGATACGCAGTATTTT
NA,many,TRBJ2-1,TRBV7-2,CASSLNPYNEQFF,TGTGCCAGCAGCCTCAACCCCTACAATGAGCAGTTCTTC
NA,many,TRBJ1-3,TRBV30,CAWSVRSSGNTIYF,TGTGCCTGGAGTGTACGGAGCTCTGGAAACACCATATATTTT
TRBD1,many,TRBJ2-1,TRBV4-2,CASSQEGTGFNEQFF,TGTGCCAGCAGCCAAGAAGGGACAGGTTTCAATGAGCAGTTCTTC
NA,many,TRBJ2-5,TRBV4-2,CASSHVVGETQYF,TGTGCCAGCAGCCACGTCGTAGGGGAGACCCAGTACTTC
TRBD1,many,TRBJ1-2,TRBV10-2,CASSENRGHYGYTF,TGCGCCAGCAGTGAGAACAGGGGCCACTATGGCTACACCTTC
TRBD1,many,TRBJ2-7,TRBV5-8,CASSRMTGSSYEQYF,TGTGCCAGCAGCCGCATGACAGGGAGCTCCTACGAGCAGTACTTC
NA,NA,TRBJ2-5,TRBV6-5,CASSPLGPVQETQYF,TGTGCCAGCAGCCCGCTCGGACCGGTTCAAGAGACCCAGTACTTC
TRBD1,few,TRBJ1-2,TRBV6-5,CASYTDRGRGEWMGGYTF,TGTGCCAGCTACACTGACAGGGGGCGCGGGGAATGGATGGGTGGCTACACCTTC
TRBD1,many,TRBJ2-7,TRBV6-6,CASSYSGEKGAF,TGTGCCAGCAGTTACTCGGGAGAAAAGGGGGCCTTC
NA,few,TRBJ1-2,TRBV28,CASSLRGINYGYTF,TGTGCCAGCAGTTTAAGGGGGATCAACTATGGCTACACCTTC
NA,NA,TRBJ2-7,TRBV5-4,CASSVLGSVEQYF,TGTGCCAGCAGCGTCTTGGGATCGGTGGAGCAGTACTTC
NA,many,TRBJ1-4,TRBV6-1,CASSGWTNNEKLFF,TGTGCCAGCAGTGGGTGGACAAATAATGAAAAACTGTTTTTT
TRBD2,many,TRBJ2-2,TRBV6-5,CASRPTSGGDYANTGELFF,TGTGCCAGCAGACCAACTAGCGGGGGAGACTACGCGAACACCGGGGAGCTGTTTTTT
NA,many,TRBJ2-1,TRBV7-3,CASSLGGGGVGEQFF,TGTGCCAGCAGCTTGGGGGGAGGTGGAGTCGGTGAGCAGTTCTTC
TRBD1,NA,TRBJ2-6,TRBV30,CAWSVRFRTGGNVLTF,TGTGCCTGGAGCGTCCGGTTCAGGACAGGGGGAAACGTCCTGACTTTC
TRBD1,many,TRBJ1-6,TRBV7-2,CASSQRTGHNSPLHF,TGTGCCAGCAGCCAACGGACAGGCCACAATTCACCCCTCCACTTT
NA,many,TRBJ2-3,TRBV5-8,CASSFRGHLVTDTQYF,TGTGCCAGCAGCTTTCGTGGACACCTGGTCACAGATACGCAGTATTTT
NA,many,TRBJ1-6,TRBV20-1,CSADEGFSYNSPLHF,TGCAGTGCAGACGAAGGGTTCTCCTATAATTCACCCCTCCACTTT
TRBD1,few,TRBJ2-1,TRBV11-2,CASSSGQGLHNEQFF,TGTGCCAGCAGCTCCGGACAGGGATTACACAATGAGCAGTTCTTC
TRBD1,NA,TRBJ1-5,TRBV6-2/TRBV6-3,CASSWPSGQYNQPQHF,TGTGCCAGCAGCTGGCCCTCGGGACAGTACAATCAGCCCCAGCATTTT
NA,NA,TRBJ2-2,TRBV12-3/TRBV12-4,CASSFQRDTNTGELFF,TGTGCCAGCAGTTTCCAGCGGGACACGAACACCGGGGAGCTGTTTTTT
NA,few,TRBJ2-4,TRBV5-8,CASSLRQRAKNIQYF,TGTGCCAGCAGCTTGAGACAAAGGGCCAAAAACATTCAGTACTTC
NA,few,TRBJ2-7,TRBV9,CASSVGGLSYEQSF,TGTGCCAGCAGCGTAGGCGGACTGTCCTACGAGCAGTCCTTC
TRBD1,many,TRBJ1-2,TRBV5-4,CASSLVRGRGQVYGYTF,TGTGCCAGCAGCTTGGTTAGGGGCAGGGGGCAGGTCTATGGCTACACCTTC
NA,NA,TRBJ1-3,TRBV2,CASSARVLRTDSGNTIYF,TGTGCCAGCAGTGCTCGAGTTCTGAGGACGGACTCTGGAAACACCATATATTTT